This T cell receptor (beta chain) appears in the sequencing data of a study of T cells in localized non-small cell lung cancer (dated by TCRdb to 2020 to 2021). Regarding the complete study: The study analyzed T cell repertoires of hundreds of early-stage NSCLC patients, comparing tumors and uninvolved tumor-adjacent lungs. The cohort consisted of approximately 240 treatment-naive NSCLC patients whose localized lung tumors had been resected. A mean age of roughly 66 years was recorded for the NSCLC patients, of whom under 150 were male and some 99 were female. Broader findings and caveats from the paper: Because multi-region tumor sequencing was not done, intratumor heterogeneity could not be ruled out. Longer overall survival was associated with higher blood T cell density, whereas shorter survival was associated with higher adjacent-lung clonality. The highest T cell clonality was observed in uninvolved tumor-adjacent lung, where clonality exceeded that of tumor, suggesting that antigenic responses were more focused in uninvolved tumor-adjacent lung. A median of 57 of the top 100 tumor clones turned up in the paired uninvolved adjacent lung, and roughly 28 of those clones also ranked among the top 100 of that same adjacent lung. Because of the exploratory design, TCR variables were selected using unadjusted p-values without false-discovery rate correction.

From the germline V gene, CDR1 is SGHRS and CDR2 is YFSETQ. V is clipped by 5 bases and J by 2 bases, and the sequence between their germline boundaries is 10 bases long. The CDR3 goes from the cysteine to the phenylalanine over 13 residues. Only the CDR3 portion is preserved as DNA: 39 bases, with reading frame beginning at the first base. The immunoSEQ Assay was used to sequence TCR beta CDR3 regions from DNA. Per the authors' processing: T cell density was computed as TCR beta template counts normalized to usable DNA estimated by amplifying housekeeping genes. The preseqR package was used to estimate richness by extrapolating to 400,000 templates for PBMC samples and to 120,000 templates for tissue samples. Clonality was calculated as one minus Pielou's evenness. To identify tissue-enriched TCRs, differential abundance testing was run on productive amino-acid clonotypes with a minimum total count of 5 and an alpha of 0.1. The Jaccard Index and the Morisita Overlap Index were used to quantify repertoire overlap between compartments. GLIPH grouped TCR beta CDR3s together with public tetramer-defined viral CDR3s, and a viral motif had to include at least three viral sequences and show V-gene enrichment. TCRdb re-hosts the immuneACCESS table, in-frame sequences only. Its copies lack some clones; in the studies checked, an unresolved V gene accounts for under half of them, and the cause for the rest is not known. The V and J calls and clone size are taken from that table; D and trimming were inferred from the DNA. The sample table contains tens of thousands of clones; only one count was recorded for about 91% of them. About 15% of the sample comes from the top ten.

A remark on this clone: Its cognate antigen has yet to be identified. No per-base quality is available; no much larger clone lies one base away.

At diagnosis, tumor, uninvolved tumor-adjacent lung and peripheral blood were collected and then preserved as a mix of FFPE and fresh-frozen material. For TCR repertoire profiling, blood samples were analyzed in the form of peripheral blood mononuclear cells. The rearrangement combines TRBV5-1 with TRBJ1-1; TRBD1 is a possible D gene, resting on 5 matching bases. The sequences come from peripheral blood, collected before any cancer treatment. The TCR was taken from a man between 35 and 75 years old with stage I squamous cell lung carcinoma. The nucleotides read TGCGCCAGCAGACAGGAGGTAAACACTGAAGCTTTCTTT. This codes for CASRQEVNTEAFF.